This is a list of T cell receptor beta chains from one sample in a study of vaccination and CD4 T cells after COVID-19. From the PCR reads, TCRdb called clonotypes with MiXCR, one entry per CDR3 protein. The sample holds 10,000 to 13,000 distinct CDR3 sequences, more than 50% seen once. These receptors have no known antigen. Sample: CD4+ T cells from blood, cultured in vitro. The origin of the receptors is a human donor who had recovered from COVID-19. CDR3s include the opening cysteine and the closing phenylalanine or tryptophan. The D gene is left open where the match is weak. Clone size is given for some rows only: seen once, a few or many times, or a class if the clone is expanded.

V gene: TRBV30; J gene: TRBJ1-5; clone size: once; D gene: .; CDR3 protein: CAWRLPGNQDQPQHF; CDR3 DNA: TGTGCCTGGAGGTTACCGGGAAACCAGGATCAGCCTCAGCATTTT
V gene: TRBV3-1; J gene: TRBJ2-3; clone size: .; D gene: TRBD2; CDR3 protein: CASSQGFAGGPGSDTQYF; CDR3 DNA: TGTGCCAGCAGCCAAGGGTTTGCGGGAGGGCCCGGATCAGATACGCAGTATTTT
V gene: TRBV27; J gene: TRBJ2-3; clone size: .; D gene: TRBD2; CDR3 protein: CASKPSGWRDTQYF; CDR3 DNA: TGTGCCAGCAAACCTAGCGGGTGGCGAGATACGCAGTATTTT
V gene: TRBV20-1; J gene: TRBJ1-2; clone size: .; D gene: .; CDR3 protein: CSARDRTANYGYTF; CDR3 DNA: TGCAGTGCTAGAGATCGGACCGCAAACTATGGCTACACCTTC
V gene: TRBV7-3; J gene: TRBJ2-2; clone size: .; D gene: TRBD1; CDR3 protein: CASSLGTGVPGELFF; CDR3 DNA: TGTGCCAGCAGCTTGGGGACAGGGGTCCCCGGGGAGCTGTTTTTT
V gene: TRBV6-5; J gene: TRBJ2-3; clone size: few; D gene: TRBD2; CDR3 protein: CASSYSLAASTDTQYF; CDR3 DNA: TGTGCCAGCAGTTACTCGCTAGCGGCTAGCACAGATACGCAGTATTTT
V gene: TRBV20-1; J gene: TRBJ1-2; clone size: .; D gene: TRBD1; CDR3 protein: CSADRATGWDGYTF; CDR3 DNA: TGCAGTGCCGACAGGGCGACGGGGTGGGATGGCTACACCTTC
V gene: TRBV7-3; J gene: TRBJ2-7; clone size: .; D gene: .; CDR3 protein: CASSKGGPESYEQYF; CDR3 DNA: TGTGCCAGCAGCAAGGGAGGTCCAGAGAGCTACGAGCAGTACTTC
V gene: TRBV28; J gene: TRBJ2-1; clone size: .; D gene: .; CDR3 protein: CASSPKGGSAPLLEQFF; CDR3 DNA: TGTGCCAGCAGTCCAAAGGGAGGTAGCGCGCCGTTGTTAGAGCAGTTCTTC
V gene: TRBV7-7; J gene: TRBJ2-2; clone size: few; D gene: TRBD1; CDR3 protein: CASSPRDRANTGELFF; CDR3 DNA: TGTGCCAGCAGCCCTCGGGACAGGGCGAACACCGGGGAGCTGTTTTTT
V gene: TRBV27; J gene: TRBJ1-2; clone size: .; D gene: TRBD1; CDR3 protein: CASRTGQGGDGYTF; CDR3 DNA: TGTGCCAGCAGGACGGGACAGGGTGGTGATGGCTACACCTTC
V gene: TRBV7-6; J gene: TRBJ2-3; clone size: .; D gene: .; CDR3 protein: CATRAGGVVNTQYF; CDR3 DNA: TGTGCCACTCGTGCGGGCGGGGTAGTGAATACGCAGTATTTT
V gene: TRBV18; J gene: TRBJ2-2; clone size: once; D gene: .; CDR3 protein: CASSPRSGELFF; CDR3 DNA: TGTGCCAGCTCACCGAGGTCCGGGGAGCTGTTTTTT
V gene: TRBV6-2/TRBV6-3; J gene: TRBJ2-3; clone size: .; D gene: TRBD2; CDR3 protein: CASSYSREGTDTQYF; CDR3 DNA: TGTGCCAGCAGTTACTCGCGGGAGGGCACAGATACGCAGTATTTT
V gene: TRBV27; J gene: TRBJ2-7; clone size: .; D gene: .; CDR3 protein: CASSSRTGSADEQYF; CDR3 DNA: TGTGCCAGCAGTTCCCGAACAGGGAGTGCGGACGAGCAGTACTTC
V gene: TRBV5-1; J gene: TRBJ1-6; clone size: .; D gene: .; CDR3 protein: CASSLVDNSPLHF; CDR3 DNA: TGCGCCAGCAGCTTGGTGGATAATTCACCCCTCCACTTT
V gene: TRBV28; J gene: TRBJ1-2; clone size: .; D gene: .; CDR3 protein: CASKIAGPNYGYTF; CDR3 DNA: TGTGCCAGTAAGATAGCGGGGCCTAACTATGGCTACACCTTC